Sequencing of this T cell receptor (beta chain) was carried out in a study of low-dose radiotherapy and immunotherapy resistance in tumors. TRAV and TRBV primers primed cDNA for both TCRalpha and TCRbeta. A constant-region primer paired with the V-primer adapter amplified TCRs over about 20 PCR cycles. Isolated mRNA underwent amplification via in vitro transcription. From the reads, TCRdb called clonotypes with MiXCR, one entry per CDR3 protein. The table lists about 60,000 distinct CDR3 sequences, around a quarter of them singletons. This clonotype was counted ten times or more. Time point noted: after trial treatment. Treatment in this sample: LDRT plus nivolumab, ipilimumab, low-dose cyclophosphamide and aspirin (RACIN trial). The receptor was isolated from a male donor with prostate cancer. Source: PBMCs, taken after low-dose radiotherapy plus immunotherapy.

For the CDR3, the DNA is TGTGCCAGCAGCTCGGGACAAAAATCCTACGAGCAGTACTTC. Encoded protein: CASSSGQKSYEQYF. V usage is TRBV5-6 and J usage is TRBJ2-7; TRBD1 might be the D (6 bases). The V end lost 3 bases, the J end lost 1 base, and 11 bases lay between the germline ends. The CDR3 consists of 14 residues. Germline CDR1 is SGHDT and CDR2 is YYEEEE.